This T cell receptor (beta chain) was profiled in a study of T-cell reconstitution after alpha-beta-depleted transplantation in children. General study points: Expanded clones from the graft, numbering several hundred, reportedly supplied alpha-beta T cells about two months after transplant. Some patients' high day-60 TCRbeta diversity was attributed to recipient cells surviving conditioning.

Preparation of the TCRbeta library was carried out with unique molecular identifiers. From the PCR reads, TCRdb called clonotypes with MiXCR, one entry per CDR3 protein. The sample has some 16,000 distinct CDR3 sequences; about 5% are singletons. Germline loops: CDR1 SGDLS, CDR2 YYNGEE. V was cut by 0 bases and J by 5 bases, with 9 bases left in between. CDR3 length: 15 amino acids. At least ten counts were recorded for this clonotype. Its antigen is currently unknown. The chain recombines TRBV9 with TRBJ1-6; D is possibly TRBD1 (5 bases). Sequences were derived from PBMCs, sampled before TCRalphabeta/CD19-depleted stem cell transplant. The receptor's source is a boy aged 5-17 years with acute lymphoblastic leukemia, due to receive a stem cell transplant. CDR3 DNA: TGTGCCAGCAGCGTAGGTGGGGGAGATAATTCACCCCTCCACTTT. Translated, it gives CASSVGGGDNSPLHF.